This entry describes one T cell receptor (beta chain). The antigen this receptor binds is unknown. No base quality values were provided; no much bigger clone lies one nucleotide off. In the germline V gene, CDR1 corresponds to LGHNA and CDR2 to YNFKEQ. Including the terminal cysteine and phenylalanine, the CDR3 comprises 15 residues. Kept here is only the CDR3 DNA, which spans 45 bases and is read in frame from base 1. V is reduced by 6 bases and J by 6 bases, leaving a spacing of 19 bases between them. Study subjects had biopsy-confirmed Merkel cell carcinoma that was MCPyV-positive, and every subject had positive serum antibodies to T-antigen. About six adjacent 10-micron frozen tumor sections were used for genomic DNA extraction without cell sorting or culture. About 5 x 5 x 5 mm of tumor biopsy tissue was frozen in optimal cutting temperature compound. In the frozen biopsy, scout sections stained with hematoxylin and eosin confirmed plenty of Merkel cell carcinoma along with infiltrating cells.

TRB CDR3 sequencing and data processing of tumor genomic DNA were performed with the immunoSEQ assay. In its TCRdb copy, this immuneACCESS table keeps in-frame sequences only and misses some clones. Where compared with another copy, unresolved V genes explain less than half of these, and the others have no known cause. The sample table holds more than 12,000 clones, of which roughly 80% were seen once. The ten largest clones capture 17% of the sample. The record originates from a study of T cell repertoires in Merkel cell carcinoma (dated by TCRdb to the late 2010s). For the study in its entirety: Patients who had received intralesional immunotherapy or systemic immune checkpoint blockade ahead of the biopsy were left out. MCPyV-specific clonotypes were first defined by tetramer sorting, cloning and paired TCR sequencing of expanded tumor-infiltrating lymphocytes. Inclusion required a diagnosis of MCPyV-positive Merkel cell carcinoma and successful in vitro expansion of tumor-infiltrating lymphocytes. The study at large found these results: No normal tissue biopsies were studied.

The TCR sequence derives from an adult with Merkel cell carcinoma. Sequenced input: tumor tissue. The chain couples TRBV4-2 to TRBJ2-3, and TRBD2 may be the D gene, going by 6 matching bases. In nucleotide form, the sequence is TGTGCCAGCAGGCAGCGGAGACTAGGACGGGATACGCAGTATTTT. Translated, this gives CASRQRRLGRDTQYF.